The source of this T cell receptor (beta chain) is a study of glioma-infiltrating T cells. The iRepertoire nested amplicon-rescue multiplex PCR amplified TCR alpha and beta CDR3s from RNA. Each CDR3 protein is one row after TCRdb ran MiXCR on the multiplex PCR reads. The table shows 160,000 or so distinct CDR3 sequences, with about 47% occurring only once. V shed 2 bases and J 2 bases; nucleotides not matched to a gene: 7. Per the germline V gene, CDR1 is SEHNR and CDR2 is FQNEAQ (reference sequence). CDR3 length: 16 amino acids. Sequencing was carried out using glioma tissue, nonneoplastic brain tissue, or PBMCs (not recorded which). The chain has TRBV7-9 and TRBJ2-5; 8 nucleotides align to TRBD1. The origin of this receptor is a human donor with low-grade glioma or glioblastoma, undergoing nonglioma brain surgery, or in good health (not recorded which). The CDR3 region is CASSLSGQGLQETQYF. For the CDR3, the DNA is TGTGCCAGCAGCTTAAGTGGACAGGGCCTTCAAGAGACCCAGTACTTC.